Listed below are T cell receptor beta chains from one sample, sequenced in a study of blood T cells in healthy people across ages. TCRdb called the 5' RACE reads again in MiXCR, with one record for every CDR3 protein. Of more than 1 million distinct CDR3 sequences in the sample, 35% to 55% were seen once. Sequenced: blood. The receptors originated from a woman aged 55-70 years in good health. Both conserved end residues are part of each CDR3. A D gene is named only where the DNA matches it firmly. For some rows the clone size is stated as once, few or many, or as a class when expanded; others skip it.

j_call d_call v_call clone_size cdr3_nt cdr3_aa
TRBJ2-1 TRBD2 TRBV9 NA TGTGCCAGCAGCCGGACTAGCGGGAGGAGTAATGAGCAGTTCTTC CASSRTSGRSNEQFF
TRBJ2-1 TRBD1 TRBV5-1 NA TGCGCCAGCAGCGAAAGGGGGGACAGGGGGCTTGGTGAGCAGTTCTTC CASSERGDRGLGEQFF
TRBJ2-7 NA TRBV27 NA TGTGCCAGCAGTTTATCGAACAAGCCCTACGAGCAGTACTTC CASSLSNKPYEQYF
TRBJ2-7 TRBD2 TRBV28 few TGTGCCAGCAGTTCCGGGACTAGCGTGACTGACGAGCAGTACTTC CASSSGTSVTDEQYF
TRBJ1-5 NA TRBV9 once TGTGCCAGTAGCGTAGCGGGCCTGATTATGGAGCCCCAGCATTTT CASSVAGLIMEPQHF
TRBJ2-5 TRBD2 TRBV11-1 NA TGTGCCAGCAGCTTAGGACTAGCGGGAGGCTTGCAAGAGACCCAGTACTTC CASSLGLAGGLQETQYF
TRBJ2-7 NA TRBV27 many TGTGCCAGCAGTTTGGCCAGCACCTACGAGCAGTACTTC CASSLASTYEQYF
TRBJ2-2 NA TRBV12-3/TRBV12-4 NA TGTGCCAGCTTAGAGAACCCACACGTCACCTGGGCCGGGGAGCTGTTTTTT CASLENPHVTWAGELFF
TRBJ2-4 TRBD1 TRBV11-2 few TGTGCCAGCAGTTGGGATGAAGGGGGCGTCAAAAACATTCAGTACTTC CASSWDEGGVKNIQYF
TRBJ2-5 NA TRBV29-1 many TGCAGCGTTGGGGGGGACTTGCCGGGAGCCCAGTACTTC CSVGGDLPGAQYF
TRBJ1-2 TRBD1 TRBV2 NA TGTGCCAGCAGTGGGGACAGGGGCCCAAGGGGCTACACCTTC CASSGDRGPRGYTF
TRBJ2-1 TRBD2 TRBV7-9 NA TGTGCCAGCAGCTTAGTTAGCGGGACGACGCCGTGGTTCTTC CASSLVSGTTPWFF
TRBJ2-1 NA TRBV20-1 NA TGCAGTACTAGAGAACTGACAATCTACAATGAGCAGTTCTTC CSTRELTIYNEQFF
TRBJ2-1 TRBD1 TRBV7-3 many TGTGCCAGCAGCTTAGGGGACAGGTACAATGAGCAGTTCTTC CASSLGDRYNEQFF
TRBJ2-7 NA TRBV29-1 NA TGCAGCGTTGGGACAGCCGAGCAGTACTTC CSVGTAEQYF
TRBJ2-5 TRBD1 TRBV4-1 NA TGCGCCGGCAGCCAAGCGACAGGGGAGAGGACCCAGTACTTC CAGSQATGERTQYF
TRBJ2-1 NA TRBV6-5 NA TGTGCCAGCAGTTACTCGGGAGGCGGGTTCCGGGTTCGAGATGAGCAGTTCTTC CASSYSGGGFRVRDEQFF
TRBJ2-1 TRBD2 TRBV5-1 NA TGCGCCAGCACGACTAGCGGGAGCTTTGATGAGCAGTTCTTC CASTTSGSFDEQFF
TRBJ2-3 NA TRBV28 NA TGTGCCAGCGGCCGGACAGGCACAGATACGCAGTATTTT CASGRTGTDTQYF
TRBJ1-4 NA TRBV5-1 NA TGCGCCAGCAGCCTTGTGTCAGGCGAACTTGAAAAACTGTTTTTT CASSLVSGELEKLFF
TRBJ2-7 TRBD1 TRBV5-6 NA TGTGCCAGCAGCAACAGGGGCGAGCAGTACTTC CASSNRGEQYF
TRBJ1-2 NA TRBV11-2 NA TGTGCCAGCAGCCTGAGGCGGCCCGGTGGCTACACCTTC CASSLRRPGGYTF
TRBJ2-7 NA TRBV5-1 NA TGCGCCAGCAGCTTGGGGCAGGGGACCCTGTTCGAGCAGTACTTC CASSLGQGTLFEQYF
TRBJ2-1 TRBD2 TRBV5-1 many TGCGCCAGCAGCACCGCAGGCGCTAGCGGGAGATACGAGCAGTTCTTC CASSTAGASGRYEQFF
TRBJ2-7 NA TRBV29-1 few TGCAGCGTCTTCTCGTGGGGCTCCCACGAGCAGTACTTC CSVFSWGSHEQYF
TRBJ2-1 NA TRBV10-3 NA TGTGCCATCAGTGGCGACGCTGGGACGGCCTACAATGAGCAGTTCTTC CAISGDAGTAYNEQFF
TRBJ2-5 NA TRBV5-8 NA TGTGCCAGCAGCTTCTTGGCAGGAACAGGTTATGTTGAGACCCAGTACTTC CASSFLAGTGYVETQYF
TRBJ2-1 TRBD2 TRBV4-2 NA TGTGCCAGCAGCCAAGATTTTAGGGCGGGAGGGCGGAATGAGCAGTTCTTC CASSQDFRAGGRNEQFF
TRBJ2-1 TRBD1 TRBV5-1 NA TGCGCCAGCAGCTTGGCCCGGGACAGCAGCGAGCAGTTCTTC CASSLARDSSEQFF
TRBJ1-5 TRBD1 TRBV20-1 NA TGCAGTGCCCCCTTGGGACAGCCAAATCAGCCCCAGCATTTT CSAPLGQPNQPQHF
TRBJ2-5 NA TRBV27 NA TGTGCCAGCAGCTTAGGGGAGGAACAAGAGACCCAGTACTTC CASSLGEEQETQYF
TRBJ2-4 TRBD1 TRBV6-2/TRBV6-3 few TGTGCCAGCAACCGACAGGGGTTCCCCAAAAACATTCAGTACTTC CASNRQGFPKNIQYF
TRBJ2-5 NA TRBV20-1 few TGCAGTGCTAGAGAGGACGCGGCCAGAGAGACCCAGTACTTC CSAREDAARETQYF
TRBJ2-7 NA TRBV25-1 NA TGTGCCAACAGTGGGTTAAACTACGAGCAGTACTTC CANSGLNYEQYF
TRBJ1-1 NA TRBV12-3/TRBV12-4 many TGTGCCAGCAGGGGGAACACTGAAGCTTTCTTT CASRGNTEAFF
TRBJ2-2 TRBD1 TRBV7-9 NA TGTGCCAGCAGCTTAGCGGGACAGGGTACCGGGGAGCTGTTTTTT CASSLAGQGTGELFF
TRBJ2-2 NA TRBV3-1 NA TGTGCCAGCAGCCAACCTTGGACTAACACCGGGGAGCTGTTTTTT CASSQPWTNTGELFF
TRBJ2-5 TRBD2 TRBV14 NA TGTGCCAGCAGCCGGATGGGACTAGCGGTTCAAGAGACCCAGTACTTC CASSRMGLAVQETQYF
TRBJ2-4 NA TRBV20-1 NA TGCAGTGCTAGAGGGGCTAGCCTACCCACGTACTTC CSARGASLPTYF